The 8 T cell receptor beta chains below all came from one sample that was sequenced in a study of cytomegalovirus exposure and HLA in healthy donors. The PCR ran on 60 Vbeta and 13 Jbeta primers. The method was immunoSEQ multiplex PCR; TCRdb's version includes in-frame clones alone and lacks a portion of them. The data contain about 130,000 clones, 8.5% to 10% of them seen just once; the ten biggest clones take up approximately 5%. The sequencing sample was made of PBMCs. These receptors all stem from a man between 35 and 55 years old in good health and CMV-seronegative.

This chain uses TRBV5-1 with TRBJ2-3; the match to TRBD1 covers 10 bases. The CDR3 extends over 14 amino acids. CDR1 and CDR2 (germline): SGHRS, YFSETQ. V was pared by 7 bases and J by 3 bases, with 5 bases of the junction left unmatched. CDR3 in DNA: TGCGCCAGCGCGAGGGACAGGGGTACAGATACGCAGTATTTT. This sequence encodes CASARDRGTDTQYF.

This chain links TRBV5-1 with TRBJ2-7; TRBD2 agrees at 11 bases. V dropped 0 bases and J dropped 2; count of bases not matched to a gene: 7. CDR1 and CDR2 from the germline V gene are SGHRS and YFSETQ. The CDR3 has 17 amino acids. CDR3 in DNA: TGCGCCAGCAGCTTGGGTAGCGGGGGGGCCGGGACCTACGAGCAGTACTTC. Translating gives CASSLGSGGAGTYEQYF.

This chain uses TRBV7-2 with TRBJ2-3; tentative D call: TRBD2 (5 bases). The germline gives CDR1 SGHTA, CDR2 FQGNSA. With 1 base removed from V and 6 bases from J, the gap between germline ends came to 8 bases. The CDR3 is 13 residues long. Here the CDR3 DNA reads TGTGCCAGCAGCTTAGATCGGAGGGATACGCAGTATTTT. Its protein product is CASSLDRRDTQYF.

The chain employs TRBV13 and TRBJ2-3; D is possibly TRBD2 (6 bases). The V end was cut by 2 bases, the J end by 6 bases, with 15 bases between. CDR3 length: 15 residues. Germline assignment: CDR1 PRHDT and CDR2 FYEKMQ (reference sequence). This CDR3 is CASSLRGEASDTQYF. CDR3 DNA sequence: TGTGCCAGCAGCTTACGCGGGGAGGCAAGTGATACGCAGTATTTT.

This CDR3 reads CASSVGRPGSGANVLTF. The CDR3 bases are TGTGCCAGCAGCGTAGGGCGTCCAGGATCTGGGGCCAACGTCCTGACTTTC. The rearrangement links TRBV9 to TRBJ2-6, with D unclear. There are 17 residues in the CDR3. Trimming cost V 0 bases and J 1 base, with 11 bases left between them. CDR1 SGDLS and CDR2 YYNGEE come from the germline V gene.

The rearrangement joins TRBV7-2 to TRBJ2-1, with D unresolved. This CDR3 has 13 residues. The germline CDR1 and CDR2 sequences are SGHTA and FQGNSA. V shed 3 bases and J shed 7 bases, with 10 bases lying between them. DNA for the CDR3: TGTGCCAGCAGCTTGGAGAGGTTTAATGAGCAGTTCTTC. The encoded protein is CASSLERFNEQFF.

The table lists this clone with a few counts. The chain recombines TRBV6-6 with TRBJ2-2, with D hard to call. V lost 6 bases to trimming and J lost 2 bases, with 7 bases between them. Germline CDR1 reads MNHNY; CDR2 reads SVGAGI (reference sequence). The CDR3 is made up of 13 amino acids. The CDR3 DNA reads as TGTGCCAGCAGGGCAGGTAACACCGGGGAGCTGTTTTTT. Its protein is CASRAGNTGELFF.

The chain has TRBV2 and TRBJ2-7, with D possibly being TRBD1 (7 bases). V was pared by 10 bases and J by 3 bases, with 19 bases between. The CDR3 has 14 amino acids. Per the germline V gene, CDR1 is SNHLY and CDR2 is FYNNEI. The CDR3 DNA reads TGTGCCACCCTAGCTGGAGGGGGCCGCTACGAGCAGTACTTC. Protein: CATLAGGGRYEQYF.